The TCR beta chain under discussion was sequenced for a study of T cell repertoires in cytomegalovirus infection. Study details: Public TCR beta signatures indicated both CMV infection and matching HLA type.

From the reads, TCRdb called clonotypes with MiXCR, one entry per CDR3 protein. There are about 680,000 distinct CDR3 sequences in the sample; 20% to 25% occur only once, and 8% lies in the top ten. Broader study findings: Cumulative public TCR beta family frequency identified carriers of CMV plus the relevant HLA. HLA-C-restricted CMV-specific TCR beta clonotypes prevailed in the ex vivo response.

Remarks on this clonotype: Its target is not known.

This clonotype was obtained from a human donor in good health (CMV status not recorded). Some clones in this sample may be carry-over from other donors' samples. Sequences were obtained from CD8+ T cells from PBMCs.

The CDR3 coding sequence is TGCAGTGCTAGTGCAGGGGATAATTCACCCCTCCACTTT. Translation: CSASAGDNSPLHF. The chain has TRBV20-1 and TRBJ1-6; the D gene is possibly TRBD1 (6 bases). CDR1 and CDR2 from the germline V gene are DFQATT and SNEGSKA (reference sequence). The germline V and J ends were trimmed by 3 bases and 5 bases, with 8 bases remaining between them. The CDR3 sequence is 13 residues long.